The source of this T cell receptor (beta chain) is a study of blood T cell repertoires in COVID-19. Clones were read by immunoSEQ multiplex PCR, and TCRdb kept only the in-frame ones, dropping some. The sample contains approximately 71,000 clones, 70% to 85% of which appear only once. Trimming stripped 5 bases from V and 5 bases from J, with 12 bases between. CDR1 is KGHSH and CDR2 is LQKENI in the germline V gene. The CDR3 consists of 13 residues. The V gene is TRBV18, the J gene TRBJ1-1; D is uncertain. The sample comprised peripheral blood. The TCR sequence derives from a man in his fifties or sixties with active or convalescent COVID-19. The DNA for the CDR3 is TGTGCCAGCTCAGGAAGTGGGAGGACTGAAGCTTTCTTT. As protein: CASSGSGRTEAFF.